Following are 21 T cell receptor beta chains from one sample sequenced in a study of blood T cell repertoires in COVID-19. TCRdb keeps only in-frame clones here, not all; method: immunoSEQ multiplex PCR. The sample carries tens of thousands of clones, more than 80% recorded once. The sequenced sample consisted of peripheral blood. The origin of the receptors is a man over 45 with COVID-19, enrolled during active disease.

The chain uses TRBV5-5 and TRBJ1-2; unclear D gene. CDR1 is SGHKS, CDR2 YYEKEE, per germline (reference sequence). Trimming took off 1 base at V and 0 bases at J, with 10 bases between the two ends. The CDR3 is 15 amino acids. As DNA, the CDR3 is TGTGCCAGCAGCTTGATGGCCGACACTAACTATGGCTACACCTTC. Residues: CASSLMADTNYGYTF.

The chain recombines TRBV3-1 (or the pseudogene TRBV3-2) with TRBJ1-5, with 8 nucleotides matching TRBD1. V dropped 0 bases and J dropped 2; count of bases not matched to a gene: 0. There are 15 residues in the CDR3. The germline CDR1 and CDR2 sequences are LGHDT and YNNKEL (reference sequence). In nucleotides, the CDR3 is TGTGCCAGCAGCCAAGAGGGACAGGGCAATCAGCCCCAGCATTTT. It encodes CASSQEGQGNQPQHF.

The chain employs TRBV6-5 and TRBJ2-7; D call uncertain. Trimming stripped 8 bases from V and 2 bases from J, with 13 bases between. This CDR3 contains 13 residues. The germline gives CDR1 MNHEY, CDR2 SVGAGI. The CDR3: CASEPLSPYEQYF. The DNA for the CDR3 is TGTGCCAGCGAACCGCTATCCCCCTACGAGCAGTACTTC.

This sequence joins TRBV7-2 and TRBJ2-1; TRBD2 matches at 9 bases. From germline, CDR1 is SGHTA and CDR2 FQGNSA. The CDR3 totals 14 residues. V trimming: 2 bases; J trimming: 6 bases; junction bases outside the gene matches: 2. The CDR3 spells CASSLSGGPNEQFF. CDR3 DNA sequence: TGTGCCAGCAGCTTAAGCGGGGGGCCCAATGAGCAGTTCTTC.

This chain connects TRBV5-1 to TRBJ1-4, with a weak D call TRBD1 (6 bases). The CDR3 covers 16 residues. CDR1 is SGHRS, CDR2 YFSETQ, per germline. Trimming took 0 bases from V and 7 from J, leaving 16 bases between them. Here the CDR3 reads CASSLGDTGIGEKLFF. As DNA, the CDR3 is TGCGCCAGCAGCTTGGGGGATACAGGGATAGGTGAAAAACTGTTTTTT. Using reference TRBV5-1 and TRBJ1-4 for the parts outside the CDR3, the full variable domain is KAGVTQTPRYLIKTRGQQVTLSCSPISGHRSVSWYQQTPGQGLQFLFEYFSETQRNKGNFPGRFSGRQFSNSRSEMNVSTLELGDSALYLCASSLGDTGIGEKLFFGSGTQLSVL.

The chain carries TRBV6-5 and TRBJ2-1; D uncertain. Germline CDR1 reads MNHEY; CDR2 reads SVGAGI. V lost 6 bases, J lost 5 bases, and 8 bases lay in between. The CDR3 is 12 residues long. This chain's CDR3 is CASSLDNNEQFF. In nucleotides, the CDR3 is TGTGCCAGCAGCCTCGACAACAATGAGCAGTTCTTC.

This clone was detected only a few times. The J gene is TRBJ1-2, the V gene TRBV19; 8 nucleotides match TRBD1. CDR1 LNHDA and CDR2 SQIVND come from the germline V gene (reference sequence). The CDR3 length is 15 residues. V trimming: 5 bases; J trimming: 4 bases; junction bases outside the gene matches: 9. In nucleotides, the CDR3 is TGTGCCAGTAGTGCCCAACAGGGGGTCGGCTATGGCTACACCTTC. This encodes CASSAQQGVGYGYTF.

The chain recombines TRBV13 with TRBJ1-6; D is undetermined. This CDR3 is built from 15 residues. With 0 bases removed from V and 2 bases from J, the gap between germline ends came to 5 bases. Germline V gene sequence: CDR1 PRHDT, CDR2 FYEKMQ (reference sequence). DNA for the CDR3: TGTGCCAGCAGCTTAGGGGCAGCCTATAATTCACCCCTCCACTTT. This gives the protein CASSLGAAYNSPLHF. The full variable domain, rest sourced from reference TRBV13 and TRBJ1-6, is AAGVIQSPRHLIKEKRETATLKCYPIPRHDTVYWYQQGPGQDPQFLISFYEKMQSDKGSIPDRFSAQQFSDYHSELNMSSLELGDSALYFCASSLGAAYNSPLHFGNGTRLTVT.

The chain is built from TRBV5-1 and TRBJ1-1; the D is unclear. Trimming cost V 0 bases and J 0 bases, with 9 bases left between them. Germline CDR1 is SGHRS and CDR2 is YFSETQ. The CDR3 is 15 residues long. The CDR3 loop reads CASSLASGLNTEAFF. DNA for the CDR3: TGCGCCAGCAGCTTGGCCTCGGGGTTGAACACTGAAGCTTTCTTT.

A few counts support this clone. The chain carries TRBV30 and TRBJ2-7; no definite D call. Germline lookup yields CDR1 GTSNPN and CDR2 SVGIG (reference sequence). The CDR3 contains 11 residues. The V end lost 2 bases, the J end lost 5 bases, and 7 bases lay between the germline ends. DNA for the CDR3: TGTGCCTGGAGTTGGCAGGACGAGCAGTACTTC. This translates into CAWSWQDEQYF.

The chain recombines TRBV5-4 with TRBJ2-1; 12 nucleotides match TRBD2. V gave up 4 bases and J gave up 7 bases; unmatched junction bases: 3. CDR3 length equals 14 residues. Germline-derived CDR1 and CDR2 are SGHNT and YYREEE (reference sequence). CDR3 region: CASSPGLAGNEQFF. The CDR3 coding sequence is TGTGCCAGCAGCCCAGGACTAGCGGGAAATGAGCAGTTCTTC.

V usage is TRBV30 and J usage is TRBJ1-3, with a tentative D call TRBD1 (5 bases). The CDR3 has 13 residues. CDR1 GTSNPN and CDR2 SVGIG come from the germline V gene (reference sequence). V lost 5 bases and J 0 bases, leaving 8 bases between the germline ends. The CDR3 region has the DNA TGTGCCTGGGACAGAGCCTCTGGAAACACCATATATTTT. The encoded protein is CAWDRASGNTIYF. The whole variable domain, remainder taken from reference TRBV30 and TRBJ1-3, is SQTIHQWPATLVQPVGSPLSLECTVEGTSNPNLYWYRQAAGRGLQLLFYSVGIGQISSEVPQNLSASRPQDRQFILSSKKLLLSDSGFYLCAWDRASGNTIYFGEGSWLTVV.

This clone has just a few counts. The chain joins TRBV5-1 to TRBJ2-7; 9 bases match TRBD2. The CDR3 has 16 residues. The V gene end was trimmed by 5 bases and the J gene end by 4 bases; junction bases not matched to a gene: 13. CDR1 is SGHRS, CDR2 YFSETQ, per germline. Written as DNA, the CDR3 is TGCGCCAGCAGTCTGGTGAGCGGGGGGTCCACTTACGAGCAGTACTTC. Translating it yields CASSLVSGGSTYEQYF.

The V call is TRBV10-3, the J call TRBJ2-3; a weak D match, TRBD2 (7 bases). CDR1 is ENHRY, CDR2 SYGVKD, per germline. The V end lost 3 bases, the J end lost 4 bases, and 14 bases lay between the germline ends. CDR3 size: 15 residues. The CDR3 loop reads CAISDLEGGADTQYF. As DNA, the CDR3 is TGTGCCATCAGTGACTTGGAGGGGGGGGCAGATACGCAGTATTTT.

The chain is built from TRBV9 and TRBJ1-2; 8 nucleotides align to TRBD1. The V segment lost 0 bases and the J segment 7 bases; nucleotides outside the gene matches: 8. This CDR3 has 15 amino acids. Germline loops: CDR1 SGDLS, CDR2 YYNGEE. The CDR3 DNA is TGTGCCAGCAGCGTAGCTCGGCAGGGGGCGCGTGGCTACACCTTC. Protein: CASSVARQGARGYTF.

The CDR3 nucleotides read TGTGCCAGCCGTAAAGGGGGAACTGAAGCTTTCTTT. Translated, it gives CASRKGGTEAFF. The chain employs TRBV19 and TRBJ1-1, with D tentatively TRBD1 (6 bases). The CDR3 is made up of 12 amino acids. Trimming removed 9 bases at V and 5 bases at J, with 13 bases between. The germline CDR1 and CDR2 sequences are LNHDA and SQIVND (reference sequence).

This chain joins TRBV6-5 and TRBJ1-4; D gene uncertain. The V gene's germline CDR1 is MNHEY and CDR2 SVGAGI. Trimming cost V 7 bases and J 7 bases, with 16 bases left between them. The CDR3 is made up of 14 amino acids. The CDR3 nucleotides read TGTGCCAGCACCCCCCCGAGAGGGATTGAAAAACTGTTTTTT. Amino acids: CASTPPRGIEKLFF.

The V gene is TRBV2, the J gene TRBJ1-4, with TRBD1 as a possible D gene (6 bases). This CDR3 region has 16 residues. Germline V gives CDR1 SNHLY, CDR2 FYNNEI. Trimming left V 11 bases short and J 7 bases short, with 26 bases between. The CDR3 DNA reads TGTGCCCGCTTGCCGGTTGGGGGGGCGCGGGGTGAAAAACTGTTTTTT. Encoded protein: CARLPVGGARGEKLFF.

The V and J genes are TRBV6-6 and TRBJ2-3; D might be TRBD1 (5 bases). The V gene lost 4 bases and the J gene lost 4 bases, with 15 bases spanning the gap. The germline V gene encodes CDR1 MNHNY and CDR2 SVGAGI (reference sequence). CDR3 length: 15 amino acids. CDR3 DNA sequence: TGTGCCAGCAGTTTCTCTCCCGCACAGGCAGATACGCAGTATTTT. As protein: CASSFSPAQADTQYF.

The chain carries TRBV18 and TRBJ1-2; D gene uncertain. Germline CDR1 is KGHSH and CDR2 is LQKENI. This CDR3 is built from 13 residues. The V gene lost 0 bases and the J gene lost 6 bases, with 8 bases spanning the gap. This CDR3 reads CASSPPGQDGYTF. CDR3 bases: TGTGCCAGCTCACCACCGGGTCAGGATGGCTACACCTTC. Combining the CDR3 with reference TRBV18 and TRBJ1-2 gives the whole variable domain NAGVMQNPRHLVRRRGQEARLRCSPMKGHSHVYWYRQLPEEGLKFMVYLQKENIIDESGMPKERFSAEFPKEGPSILRIQQVVRGDSAAYFCASSPPGQDGYTFGSGTRLTVV.

This clone was recorded a few times. V is TRBV7-8 and J is TRBJ2-7; D gene uncertain. The CDR3 is made up of 11 amino acids. Germline lookup yields CDR1 SGHVS and CDR2 FQNEAQ. Between the trimmed V and J ends, which lost 4 bases and 4 bases, there was a span of 5 bases. This CDR3 reads CASSSQYEQYF. The DNA for the CDR3 is TGTGCCAGCAGCTCCCAGTACGAGCAGTACTTC.